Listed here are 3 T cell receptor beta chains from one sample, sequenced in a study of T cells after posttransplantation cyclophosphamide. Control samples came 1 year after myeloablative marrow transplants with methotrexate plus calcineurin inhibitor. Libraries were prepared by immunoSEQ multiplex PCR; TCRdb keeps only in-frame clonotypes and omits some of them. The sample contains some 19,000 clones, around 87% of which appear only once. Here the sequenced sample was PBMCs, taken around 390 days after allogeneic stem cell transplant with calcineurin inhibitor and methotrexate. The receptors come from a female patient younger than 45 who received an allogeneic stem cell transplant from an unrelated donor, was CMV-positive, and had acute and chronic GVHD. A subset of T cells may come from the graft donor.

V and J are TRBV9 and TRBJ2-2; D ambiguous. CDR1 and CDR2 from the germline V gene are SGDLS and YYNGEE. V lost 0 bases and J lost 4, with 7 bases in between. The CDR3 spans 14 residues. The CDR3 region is CASSVVASTGELFF. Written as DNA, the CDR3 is TGTGCCAGCAGCGTAGTAGCTAGCACCGGGGAGCTGTTTTTT.

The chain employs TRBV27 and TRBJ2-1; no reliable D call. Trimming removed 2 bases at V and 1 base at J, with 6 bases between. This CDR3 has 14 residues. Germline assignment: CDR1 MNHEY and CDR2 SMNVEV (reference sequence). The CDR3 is CASSLGFSYNEQFF. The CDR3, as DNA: TGTGCCAGCAGTTTAGGCTTTTCCTACAATGAGCAGTTCTTC.

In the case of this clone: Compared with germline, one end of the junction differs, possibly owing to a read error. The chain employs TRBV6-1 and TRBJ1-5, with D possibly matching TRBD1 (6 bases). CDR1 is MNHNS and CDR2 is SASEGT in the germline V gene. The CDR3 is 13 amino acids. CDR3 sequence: CASSTGPRVMLNF. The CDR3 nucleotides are TGTGCCAGCAGCACAGGGCCCCGGGTGATGTTGAATTTT.